This TCR beta chain appears in the sequencing data of a study of OX40 agonist ivuxolimab in advanced cancers. Study as a whole: Melanoma, hepatocellular carcinoma, head and neck or renal cell cancer occurred in dose-escalation patients.

Only in-frame clones appear in the TCRdb table, and some are missing; sequencing was by immunoSEQ multiplex PCR. The table lists roughly 74,000 clones, around 92% of them singletons, with over 8.5% in the top ten. V was pared by 5 bases and J by 3 bases, with 16 bases between. Germline loops: CDR1 SGHAT, CDR2 FQNNGV. The CDR3 covers 15 residues. The TCR was taken from an adult with an advanced solid tumor such as melanoma, head and neck, liver or kidney cancer. This material consisted of CD4+ or CD8+ T cells sorted from blood, taken in a trial of the OX40 agonist ivuxolimab. The rearrangement joins TRBV11-2 to TRBJ1-1; perhaps TRBD1 as D (5 bases). The DNA of the CDR3 is TGTGCCAGCAGCAGTAGTGGTGCAGGGCACACTGAAGCTTTCTTT. Encoded protein: CASSSSGAGHTEAFF.